This passage covers 2 T cell receptor beta chains from one sample sequenced in a study of T cells in Graves' hyperthyroidism and ophthalmopathy. There were TCR beta CDR3 regions amplified from RNA transcripts. During a first-round RT-PCR of the TCR CDR3, the HTBI primer set was used. One entry per CDR3 protein results from TCRdb running MiXCR on the multiplex PCR reads. The sample includes some 300,000 distinct CDR3 sequences, roughly 19% of them seen just once. The sequenced sample was blood. These receptors all come from a middle-aged man with Graves' ophthalmopathy.

This sequence joins TRBV28 and TRBJ2-7, with 7 bases fitting TRBD2. V gave up 1 base and J gave up 6 bases; unmatched junction bases: 6. The germline CDR1 and CDR2 sequences are MDHEN and SYDVKM. This CDR3 has 14 residues. CDR3 nucleotide sequence: TGTGCCAGCAGTTTATCGGCGGGAGCCGTCGAGCAGTACTTC. This codes for CASSLSAGAVEQYF.

This clonotype was seen a handful of times. The rearrangement links TRBV15 to TRBJ2-1; D unclear. The CDR3 extends over 13 amino acids. With 5 bases removed from V and 4 bases from J, the gap between germline ends came to 9 bases. Per germline, CDR1 LNHNV and CDR2 YYDKDF (reference sequence). The CDR3 here is CATSGLIYNEQFF. CDR3 DNA sequence: TGTGCCACCAGCGGTCTCATATACAATGAGCAGTTCTTC.